The rows below give T cell receptor beta chains drawn from one sample of a study of control samples from healthy donors and cancer patients. Repertoires were generated with immunoSEQ multiplex PCR, while TCRdb's copy carries only in-frame clones and drops some. This table has 100,000 to 150,000 clones, nearly 90% appearing once. The specimen was blood. These receptors originate from a man aged 45-65 years in good health. CDR3s include the opening cysteine and the closing phenylalanine or tryptophan. The D gene is left open where the match is weak.

TRBJ1-5,TRBV6-6,TRBD1,TGTGCCAGCAGAAAGGGACAGGGCAATCAGCCCCAGCATTTT,CASRKGQGNQPQHF
TRBJ2-1,TRBV12-3/TRBV12-4,NA,NA,CASSSSGREQFF
TRBJ1-6,TRBV2,NA,TGTGCCAGGAGGGACGTCTATAATTCACCCCTCCACTTT,CARRDVYNSPLHF
TRBJ2-5,TRBV24-1,NA,TGTGCCACCAGTGATTTAGAGAGGGACGAGACCCAGTACTTC,CATSDLERDETQYF
TRBJ1-5,TRBV15,NA,TGTGCCACCAGCAGATCCGACAGCAATCAGCCCCAGCATTTT,CATSRSDSNQPQHF
TRBJ2-2,TRBV25-1,NA,TGTGCCAGCAGTGATGACAAGAACACCGGGGAGCTGTTTTTT,CASSDDKNTGELFF
TRBJ2-7,TRBV5-4,TRBD1,TGTGCCAGCAGCCCGCAACAGGGGGCTCGGTACGAGCAGTACTTC,CASSPQQGARYEQYF
TRBJ2-6,TRBV30,NA,TGTGCCTGGAGCTACTCTGGGGCCAACGTCCTGACTTTC,CAWSYSGANVLTF
TRBJ1-6,TRBV4-2,NA,TGTGCCAGCAGCCAAGAGGTGGTAAGGGCCAGCTATAATTCACCCCTCCACTTT,CASSQEVVRASYNSPLHF
TRBJ2-7,TRBV30,NA,TGTGCCTGGAGTGAATCAGACAGGAGACAAAGCCAGTACTTC,CAWSESDRRQSQYF
TRBJ2-3,TRBV6-4,TRBD2,TGTGCCAGCAGTGAAAGCGGGGGGGTAACAGATACGCAGTATTTT,CASSESGGVTDTQYF
TRBJ2-7,TRBV5-1,TRBD1,TGCGCCAGCAGCTTCACCGGGACAGCGCCTTCCTACGAGCAGTACTTC,CASSFTGTAPSYEQYF
TRBJ2-7,TRBV24-1,TRBD1,TGTGCCACCAGTGACGCCGGGGGACAGGCCTTCTCCGAGCAGTACTTC,CATSDAGGQAFSEQYF
TRBJ2-7,TRBV28,TRBD2,TGTGCCAGCAGCTATGGGGGGGGGAGCTCCTACGAGCAGTACTTC,CASSYGGGSSYEQYF
TRBJ2-1,TRBV5-1,TRBD1,TGCGCCAGCAGCTCCGGGACAGCGAATGACAATGAGCAGTTCTTC,CASSSGTANDNEQFF